Shown below are 25 T cell receptor beta chains from a single sample sequenced in a study of blood T cell repertoires in COVID-19 (dated by TCRdb to the early 2020s). Library preparation employed the immunoSEQ multiplex PCR assay. What TCRdb holds here is the immuneACCESS table cut down to in-frame rearrangements. Part of the clones is not present; checked against another copy, under half of the missing clones reflect an unresolved V gene, and the others are unexplained. The sample contains under 250,000 clones, around 85% of them found a single time. Together, the top ten hold about 2.4% of the sample. Sequencing used peripheral blood. These receptor sequences come from a woman between 65 and 79 years old with COVID-19, enrolled during active disease.

This chain joins TRBV6-5 and TRBJ2-7; maybe TRBD1 (5 bases). V was trimmed by 5 bases and J by 5 bases, leaving 10 bases between them. Germline loops: CDR1 MNHEY, CDR2 SVGAGI. The CDR3 runs 12 residues. CDR3 nucleotide sequence: TGTGCCAGCAGTCGCAGGGAAGACGAGCAGTACTTC. Translating gives CASSRREDEQYF.

This clone was observed once. This sequence joins TRBV9 and TRBJ2-4; possibly TRBD1 for D (5 bases). The germline V gene has CDR1 SGDLS and CDR2 YYNGEE. The CDR3 length is 17 residues. The V and J ends lost 0 bases and 0 bases respectively, with 13 bases between them. CDR3 amino acids: CASSVVGGHGAKNIQYF. CDR3 nucleotide sequence: TGTGCCAGCAGCGTAGTAGGCGGACACGGAGCCAAAAACATTCAGTACTTC.

V usage is TRBV5-6 and J usage is TRBJ1-2, with D perhaps TRBD1 (5 bases). CDR3 length equals 16 residues. Germline CDR1 reads SGHDT; CDR2 reads YYEEEE. V lost 5 bases, J lost 4 bases, and 21 bases lay in between. This CDR3 reads CASRSEINDRGYGYTF. The CDR3 DNA is TGTGCCAGCAGATCCGAAATTAATGACAGAGGCTATGGCTACACCTTC.

This chain connects TRBV19 to TRBJ1-5; TRBD1 aligns across 10 bases. Trimming removed 6 bases from V and 4 bases from J; junction bases left unmatched: 6. CDR3 length: 15 residues. In germline, CDR1 is LNHDA, CDR2 SQIVND (reference sequence). CDR3 protein: CASSRQGARNQPQHF. DNA of the CDR3: TGTGCCAGTAGCAGACAGGGGGCCCGAAATCAGCCCCAGCATTTT.

The chain recombines TRBV11-3 with TRBJ1-6; D not certain. Trimming shortened V by 2 bases and J by 9 bases, and 17 bases separated the two germline ends. The CDR3 has 16 residues. Germline V gene sequence: CDR1 SGHNT, CDR2 YENEEA. The CDR3 here is CASSLYAVNSGSPLHF. CDR3 DNA sequence: TGTGCCAGCAGCTTATACGCGGTTAATAGTGGTTCACCCCTCCACTTT.

This clone showed up just a few times. The J gene is TRBJ2-7, the V gene TRBV7-9; TRBD2 aligns across 7 bases. V lost 5 bases to trimming and J lost 2 bases; unmatched junction nucleotides: 18. This CDR3 is built from 18 residues. Germline V lookup: CDR1 SEHNR, CDR2 FQNEAQ (reference sequence). CDR3 coding DNA: TGTGCCAGCAGCCGCCCGACGCAGACTAGCTCTAACCCCTACGAGCAGTACTTC. This codes for CASSRPTQTSSNPYEQYF.

The gene calls are TRBV11-3 and TRBJ1-1, with D hard to call. The germline gives CDR1 SGHNT, CDR2 YENEEA. This CDR3 comprises 14 residues. V was clipped by 0 bases and J by 8 bases, with 13 bases between them. CDR3 region: CASSLEGVTPEAFF. As DNA, the CDR3 is TGTGCCAGCAGCTTAGAAGGAGTGACCCCCGAAGCTTTCTTT.

The rearrangement uses TRBV15 and TRBJ2-5, with 11 positions matching TRBD2. The CDR3 runs 17 residues. Germline V gives CDR1 LNHNV, CDR2 YYDKDF (reference sequence). Losses at the gene ends were 1 base for V and 4 bases for J; bases not matched to a gene: 8. The CDR3 loop is CATSRGVAGGQGETQYF. DNA for the CDR3: TGTGCCACCAGCAGAGGGGTAGCGGGGGGGCAGGGAGAGACCCAGTACTTC.

V gene TRBV25-1 combines with J gene TRBJ1-4; 7 nucleotides line up with TRBD1. Germline V gene sequence: CDR1 MGHDK, CDR2 SYGVNS. The CDR3 has 17 residues. Germline trimming cut 4 bases from V and 7 bases from J; bases unmatched to any gene: 15. CDR3 protein: CASSGSPGQRTGEKLFF. For the CDR3, the DNA is TGTGCCAGCAGTGGGTCCCCGGGACAGCGGACCGGTGAAAAACTGTTTTTT.

This chain links TRBV5-4 with TRBJ1-2, with 8 bases identical to TRBD1. The CDR3 runs to 13 residues. Germline CDR1 and CDR2: SGHNT and YYREEE (reference sequence). The V and J ends lost 4 bases and 9 bases, in that order; junction bases with no gene match: 8. CDR3 in DNA: TGTGCCAGCAGCCGGACAGGGATCCAGAGCTACACCTTC. Translation gives CASSRTGIQSYTF.

The rearrangement joins TRBV3-1 (or the pseudogene TRBV3-2) to TRBJ2-3; 10 nucleotides align to TRBD2. The CDR3 extends over 17 amino acids. Germline CDR1 reads LGHDT; CDR2 reads YNNKEL (reference sequence). After removal of 0 bases from V and 6 bases from J, the junction contained 9 bases not matched to a gene. The CDR3 DNA reads as TGTGCCAGCAGCCAAGATTGGGGTAGCGGGGGGACCGATACGCAGTATTTT. Amino acids: CASSQDWGSGGTDTQYF.

This rearrangement joins TRBV5-8 to TRBJ2-7, with 7 bases lining up with TRBD1. CDR3 length equals 14 residues. V was pared by 1 base and J by 1 base, with 2 bases of the junction left unmatched. Germline V gene lookup returns CDR1 SGHTS and CDR2 YDEGEE. CDR3 DNA: TGTGCCAGCAGCTTGATGACAGGGTCCTACGAGCAGTACTTC. This codes for CASSLMTGSYEQYF.

The chain joins TRBV27 to TRBJ2-7; 9 positions match TRBD1. Per the germline V gene, CDR1 is MNHEY and CDR2 is SMNVEV (reference sequence). V shed 6 bases and J 2 bases; nucleotides not matched to a gene: 8. CDR3 length equals 15 residues. The CDR3 region has the DNA TGTGCCAGCAGAAGTGAAGGGACAGGGACCTACGAGCAGTACTTC. The encoded protein is CASRSEGTGTYEQYF.

The genes are TRBV5-1 and TRBJ2-5; 12 bases map to TRBD2. Germline CDR1 is SGHRS and CDR2 is YFSETQ. Trimming at V came to 4 bases and at J to 2 bases, leaving 6 bases not matched to a gene. This CDR3 is 16 amino acids long. The DNA for the CDR3 is TGCGCCAGCAGCCCAACTAGCGGGGGGACGCAAGAGACCCAGTACTTC. This sequence encodes CASSPTSGGTQETQYF.

This chain joins TRBV7-9 and TRBJ1-6; D call uncertain. This CDR3 has 15 amino acids. Between the trimmed V and J ends, which lost 1 base and 7 bases, there was a span of 11 bases. Germline assignment: CDR1 SEHNR and CDR2 FQNEAQ (reference sequence). The CDR3 sequence: CASSLERGANSPLHF. Here the CDR3 DNA reads TGTGCCAGCAGCTTAGAGCGGGGAGCCAATTCACCCCTCCACTTT. Full variable domain (outside the CDR3, taken from reference TRBV7-9 and TRBJ1-6): DTGVSQNPRHKITKRGQNVTFRCDPISEHNRLYWYRQTLGQGPEFLTYFQNEAQLEKSRLLSDRFSAERPKGSFSTLEIQRTEQGDSAMYLCASSLERGANSPLHFGNGTRLTVT.

The chain uses TRBV7-8 and TRBJ1-2; 9 positions agree with TRBD1. The CDR3 sequence is 15 residues long. V lost 4 bases, J lost 4 bases, and 7 bases stayed unmatched. Looked up from germline, CDR1 is SGHVS and CDR2 is FQNEAQ. The CDR3 is CASSSQGQGSYGYTF. The CDR3 DNA is TGTGCCAGCAGCTCGCAGGGACAGGGATCCTATGGCTACACCTTC.

The chain links TRBV6-5 to TRBJ1-6, with 7 bases aligning to TRBD1. Germline trimming cut 5 bases from V and 9 bases from J; bases unmatched to any gene: 10. Germline V CDR1 and CDR2: MNHEY, SVGAGI. The length of the CDR3 is 15 residues. The CDR3 loop is CASSTRTGLISPLHF. CDR3 sequence (DNA): TGTGCCAGCAGTACCCGGACAGGCTTAATTTCACCCCTCCACTTT.

This sequence joins TRBV5-1 and TRBJ1-4; the match to TRBD1 covers 9 bases. The length of the CDR3 is 15 residues. Trimming took 1 base from V and 7 from J; bases not matched to a gene: 5. From germline, CDR1 is SGHRS and CDR2 YFSETQ. CDR3 residues: CASSLSGQGGEKLFF. The CDR3 DNA follows: TGCGCCAGCAGCTTGTCGGGACAGGGTGGTGAAAAACTGTTTTTT. Filled out from reference TRBV5-1 and TRBJ1-4, the complete variable domain reads KAGVTQTPRYLIKTRGQQVTLSCSPISGHRSVSWYQQTPGQGLQFLFEYFSETQRNKGNFPGRFSGRQFSNSRSEMNVSTLELGDSALYLCASSLSGQGGEKLFFGSGTQLSVL.

The rearrangement joins TRBV6-6 to TRBJ1-1, with D hard to call. CDR1 and CDR2 from the germline V gene are MNHNY and SVGAGI (reference sequence). Trimming removed 0 bases at V and 5 bases at J, with 10 bases between. This CDR3 spans 14 amino acids. This chain's CDR3 is CASSYSTEVTEAFF. In nucleotides, the CDR3 is TGTGCCAGCAGTTACTCGACCGAGGTAACTGAAGCTTTCTTT.

CDR3 coding DNA: TGTGCCAGCAGCCCACAGGGGAAAGGGGCCAACGTCCTGACTTTC. Its translation: CASSPQGKGANVLTF. The V and J genes are TRBV27 and TRBJ2-6, with 7 nucleotides matching TRBD1. Germline CDR1 is MNHEY and CDR2 is SMNVEV (reference sequence). The CDR3 loop spans 15 amino acids. J lost 4 bases, V lost 6 bases, and 6 bases had no gene match.

The chain carries TRBV7-9 and TRBJ2-5, with 11 positions matching TRBD2. Trimming took 2 bases from V and 5 from J; bases not matched to a gene: 10. The CDR3 contains 17 residues. Germline V gene data show CDR1 as SEHNR and CDR2 as FQNEAQ (reference sequence). The CDR3: CASSLSGLAGGKETQYF. CDR3 nucleotides: TGTGCCAGCAGCTTATCCGGGCTAGCGGGGGGAAAGGAGACCCAGTACTTC.

The chain carries TRBV29-1 and TRBJ2-5; D is unclear. Germline assignment: CDR1 SQVTM and CDR2 ANQGSEA. The CDR3 is 11 residues long. V was cut by 3 bases and J by 1 base, with 3 bases left in between. CDR3 in amino acids: CSVDRQETQYF. The CDR3 DNA reads as TGCAGCGTTGACCGCCAAGAGACCCAGTACTTC.

The table lists this clone with a few counts. This chain joins TRBV13 and TRBJ2-7, with 10 bases matching TRBD1. V shed 5 bases, J shed 7 bases, and the junction held 8 bases outside the gene matches. The CDR3 is 14 residues long. Germline lookup yields CDR1 PRHDT and CDR2 FYEKMQ (reference sequence). The CDR3 here is CASSNRDRGREQYF. CDR3 coding DNA: TGTGCCAGCAGCAACCGGGACAGGGGTCGAGAGCAGTACTTC.

This chain links TRBV2 with TRBJ1-5, with TRBD1 identical over 9 bases. This CDR3 is 14 amino acids long. Germline lookup yields CDR1 SNHLY and CDR2 FYNNEI. V gave up 7 bases and J gave up 7 bases; unmatched junction bases: 8. The CDR3 loop reads CASNLQGASQPQHF. The CDR3 DNA is TGTGCCAGCAACCTACAGGGGGCAAGCCAGCCCCAGCATTTT.

V and J are TRBV7-9 and TRBJ1-2; 7 nucleotides agree with TRBD1. This CDR3 has 14 residues. Germline CDR1 reads SEHNR; CDR2 reads FQNEAQ (reference sequence). Losses at the gene ends were 5 bases for V and 3 bases for J; bases not matched to a gene: 6. CDR3 protein: CASSRRDSDYGYTF. The CDR3 bases are TGTGCCAGCAGCCGCCGGGACAGTGACTATGGCTACACCTTC.